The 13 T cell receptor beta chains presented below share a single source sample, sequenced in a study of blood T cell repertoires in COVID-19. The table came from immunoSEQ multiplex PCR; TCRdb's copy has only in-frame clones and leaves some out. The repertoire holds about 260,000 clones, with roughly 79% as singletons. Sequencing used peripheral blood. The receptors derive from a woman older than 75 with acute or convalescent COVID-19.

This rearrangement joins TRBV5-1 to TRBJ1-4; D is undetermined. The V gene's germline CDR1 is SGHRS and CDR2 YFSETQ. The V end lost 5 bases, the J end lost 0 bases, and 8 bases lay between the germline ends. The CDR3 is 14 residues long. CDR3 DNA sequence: TGCGCCAGCAGGGAGGTTCCAACTAATGAAAAACTGTTTTTT. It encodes CASREVPTNEKLFF. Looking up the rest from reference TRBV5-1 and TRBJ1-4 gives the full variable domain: KAGVTQTPRYLIKTRGQQVTLSCSPISGHRSVSWYQQTPGQGLQFLFEYFSETQRNKGNFPGRFSGRQFSNSRSEMNVSTLELGDSALYLCASREVPTNEKLFFGSGTQLSVL.

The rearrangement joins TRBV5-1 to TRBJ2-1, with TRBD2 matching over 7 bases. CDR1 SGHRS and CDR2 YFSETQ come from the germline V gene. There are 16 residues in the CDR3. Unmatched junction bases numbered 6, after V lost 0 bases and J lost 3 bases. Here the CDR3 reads CASSLAVGGSYNEQFF. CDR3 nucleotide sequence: TGCGCCAGCAGCTTGGCCGTCGGGGGGAGCTACAATGAGCAGTTCTTC.

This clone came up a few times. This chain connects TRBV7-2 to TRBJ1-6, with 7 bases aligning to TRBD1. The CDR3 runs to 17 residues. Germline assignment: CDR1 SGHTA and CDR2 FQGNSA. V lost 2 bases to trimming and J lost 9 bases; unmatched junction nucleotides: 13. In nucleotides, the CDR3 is TGTGCCAGCAGCTTATCTTTCCCCGGGACAGTAGTTTCACCCCTCCACTTT. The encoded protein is CASSLSFPGTVVSPLHF.

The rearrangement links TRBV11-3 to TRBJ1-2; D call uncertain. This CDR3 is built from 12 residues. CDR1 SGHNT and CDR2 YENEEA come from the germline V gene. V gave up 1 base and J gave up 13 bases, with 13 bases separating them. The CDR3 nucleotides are TGTGCCAGCAGCTTAGGGGTCGGGGAAAGCACCTTC. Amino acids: CASSLGVGESTF.

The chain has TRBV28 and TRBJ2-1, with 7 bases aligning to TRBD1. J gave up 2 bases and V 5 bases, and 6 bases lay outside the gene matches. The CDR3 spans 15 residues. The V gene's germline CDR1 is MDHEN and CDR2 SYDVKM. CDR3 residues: CASSPDRAAYNEQFF. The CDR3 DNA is TGTGCCAGCAGTCCAGACAGGGCCGCCTACAATGAGCAGTTCTTC.

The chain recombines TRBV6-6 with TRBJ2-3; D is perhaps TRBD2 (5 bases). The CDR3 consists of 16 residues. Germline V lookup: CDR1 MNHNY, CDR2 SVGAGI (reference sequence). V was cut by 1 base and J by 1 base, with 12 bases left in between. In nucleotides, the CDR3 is TGTGCCAGCAGTTACTTGGACGGGATGGGCACAGATACGCAGTATTTT. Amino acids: CASSYLDGMGTDTQYF.

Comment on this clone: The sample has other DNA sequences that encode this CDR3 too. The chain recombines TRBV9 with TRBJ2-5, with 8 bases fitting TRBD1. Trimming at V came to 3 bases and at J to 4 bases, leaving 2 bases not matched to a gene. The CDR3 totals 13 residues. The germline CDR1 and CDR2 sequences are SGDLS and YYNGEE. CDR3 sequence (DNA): TGTGCCAGCAGCGCGACAGGGGCAGAGACCCAGTACTTC. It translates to CASSATGAETQYF. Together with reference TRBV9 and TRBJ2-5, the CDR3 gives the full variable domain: DSGVTQTPKHLITATGQRVTLRCSPRSGDLSVYWYQQSLDQGLQFLIQYYNGEERAKGNILERFSAQQFPDLHSELNLSSLELGDSALYFCASSATGAETQYFGPGTRLLVL.

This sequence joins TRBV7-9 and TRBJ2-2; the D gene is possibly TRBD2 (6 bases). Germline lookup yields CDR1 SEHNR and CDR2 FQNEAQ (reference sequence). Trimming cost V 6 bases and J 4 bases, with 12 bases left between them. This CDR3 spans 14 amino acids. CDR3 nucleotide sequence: TGTGCCAGCAGGCCATTGGGGGGCACCGGGGAGCTGTTTTTT. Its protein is CASRPLGGTGELFF.

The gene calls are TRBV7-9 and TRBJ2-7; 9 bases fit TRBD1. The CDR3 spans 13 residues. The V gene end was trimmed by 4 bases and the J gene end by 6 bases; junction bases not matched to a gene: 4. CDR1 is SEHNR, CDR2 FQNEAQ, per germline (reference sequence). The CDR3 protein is CASSSGTGSEQYF. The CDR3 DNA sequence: TGTGCCAGCAGCTCCGGGACAGGGTCCGAGCAGTACTTC.

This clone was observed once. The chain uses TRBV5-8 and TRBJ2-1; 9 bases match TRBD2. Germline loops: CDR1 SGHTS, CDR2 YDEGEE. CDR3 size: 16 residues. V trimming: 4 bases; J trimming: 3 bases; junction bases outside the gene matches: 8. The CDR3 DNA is TGTGCCAGCAGCCTAAATAGCGGGGGCCGCTACAATGAGCAGTTCTTC. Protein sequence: CASSLNSGGRYNEQFF.

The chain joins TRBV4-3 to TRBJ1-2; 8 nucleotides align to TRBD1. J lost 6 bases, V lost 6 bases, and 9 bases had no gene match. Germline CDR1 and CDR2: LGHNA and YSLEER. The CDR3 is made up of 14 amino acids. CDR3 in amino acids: CASRGTGGDNGYTF. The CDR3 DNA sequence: TGCGCCAGCAGAGGAACAGGGGGAGACAATGGCTACACCTTC.

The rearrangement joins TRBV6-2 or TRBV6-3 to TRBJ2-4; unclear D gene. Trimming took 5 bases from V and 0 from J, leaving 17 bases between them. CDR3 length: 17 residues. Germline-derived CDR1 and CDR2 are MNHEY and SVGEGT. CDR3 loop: CASSSSWSDIAKNIQYF. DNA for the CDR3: TGTGCCAGCAGTAGTAGTTGGTCCGACATAGCCAAAAACATTCAGTACTTC.

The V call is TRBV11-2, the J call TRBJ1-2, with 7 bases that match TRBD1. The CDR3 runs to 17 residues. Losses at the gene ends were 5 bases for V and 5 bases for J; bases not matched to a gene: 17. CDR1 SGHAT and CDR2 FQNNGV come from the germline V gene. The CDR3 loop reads CASSTFLVTGAKYGYTF. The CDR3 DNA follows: TGTGCCAGCAGCACATTCCTCGTTACAGGGGCGAAGTATGGCTACACCTTC.